This TCR beta chain is drawn from a study of response to subunit inactivated influenza vaccine. A few counts support this clonotype. Its target is not known. Study-level results: New T cells are recruited in small numbers by each seasonal influenza vaccination, according to the authors' suggestion.

The germline V and J ends were trimmed by 4 bases and 0 bases, with 10 bases remaining between them. The CDR3 runs to 14 residues. The germline gives CDR1 LGHDT, CDR2 YNNKEL (reference sequence). TCRdb itself ran the RT-PCR reads through MiXCR, one entry per CDR3 protein. The data contain 500,000 to 650,000 distinct CDR3 sequences, 7.5% to 8.5% of them singletons. The material was PBMCs from blood, obtained approximately 25 months after vaccination. V and J are TRBV3-1 and TRBJ2-7, with D unresolved. The receptor was derived from a man in his fifties or sixties who received an inactivated influenza vaccine. In DNA form, the CDR3 reads TGTGCCAGCAGCCCCCGCCGCATCTCCTACGAGCAGTACTTC. This gives the protein CASSPRRISYEQYF.